Included here is one T cell receptor (beta chain) sequence, with context. Its target is not known. This sample includes further DNA sequences coding for the same CDR3. Libraries were prepared by immunoSEQ multiplex PCR; TCRdb keeps only in-frame clonotypes and omits some of them. The table lists about 420,000 clones, around nine tenths of them singletons. This entry is derived from a study of Ad26.COV2.S vaccination and SARS-CoV-2 variants. Germline-derived CDR1 and CDR2 are MDHEN and SYDVKM. After removal of 5 bases from V and 7 bases from J, the junction contained 15 bases not matched to a gene. This CDR3 contains 16 residues. Notes on the study in general: From the TCR breadth and depth analyses, total T cell responses may have been underestimated. Spike-specific TCR breadth ran higher among vaccine recipients than placebo recipients. For non-spike TCRs, breadth in vaccine recipients resembled that in placebo recipients.

Treatment noted: roughly 18 received Ad26.COV2.S at low or high dose, single or two shots; 5 received placebo; per-sample allocation not given. Collection of the samples took place on day 63 after the first injection of vaccine or placebo. SARS-CoV-2 spike from the Wuhan strain was encoded by the vaccine, an Ad26 vector. This clonotype was sampled from a person aged 18-60 years who received the Ad26.COV2.S COVID-19 vaccine or a placebo. This material consisted of peripheral blood, taken in a trial of Ad26.COV2.S vaccine versus placebo. V and J are TRBV28 and TRBJ2-7, with 9 nucleotides matching TRBD1. The CDR3 DNA follows: TGTGCCAGCAGTAGACCCACAGGGGGCGCTGCCCGGGAGCAGTACTTC. It encodes CASSRPTGGAAREQYF.